Listed below are T cell receptor beta chains from one sample, sequenced in a study of blood T cell repertoires in COVID-19. Clones were read by immunoSEQ multiplex PCR, and TCRdb kept only the in-frame ones, dropping some. The sample has about 220,000 clones, 80% to 90% seen once. The sample comprised peripheral blood. The source is a woman in her sixties who had recovered from COVID-19. CDR3s include the opening cysteine and the closing phenylalanine or tryptophan. A D gene is named only where the DNA matches it firmly. Rows give clone size only sometimes, using once, few, many, or a class for an expanded clone.

v_gene: TRBV11-1; len: 14; j_gene: TRBJ1-1; abundance: few; d_gene: TRBD1; CDR3aa: CASSQGAGLSEAFF; CDR3nt: TGTGCCAGCAGTCAGGGGGCCGGGCTGTCCGAAGCTTTCTTT
v_gene: TRBV5-4; len: 14; j_gene: TRBJ1-1; abundance: .; d_gene: .; CDR3aa: CASSLETENTEAFF; CDR3nt: TGTGCCAGCAGCTTGGAGACAGAGAACACTGAAGCTTTCTTT
v_gene: TRBV14; len: 14; j_gene: TRBJ1-6; abundance: .; d_gene: .; CDR3aa: CASSLTLRDSPLHF; CDR3nt: TGTGCCAGCAGCCTGACCCTGCGGGATTCACCCCTCCACTTT
v_gene: TRBV30; len: 18; j_gene: TRBJ2-4; abundance: .; d_gene: TRBD2; CDR3aa: CAWSVSPLAGGPGDIQYF; CDR3nt: TGTGCCTGGAGTGTATCCCCCCTAGCGGGGGGGCCAGGGGACATTCAGTACTTC
v_gene: TRBV9; len: 16; j_gene: TRBJ1-6; abundance: .; d_gene: .; CDR3aa: CASSPVDSSYNSPLHF; CDR3nt: TGTGCCAGCAGCCCGGTGGACAGCTCCTATAATTCACCCCTCCACTTT
v_gene: TRBV20-1; len: 13; j_gene: TRBJ2-3; abundance: once; d_gene: .; CDR3aa: CSASAANTDTQYF; CDR3nt: TGCAGTGCTAGTGCTGCGAACACAGATACGCAGTATTTT
v_gene: TRBV5-5; len: 13; j_gene: TRBJ1-1; abundance: .; d_gene: .; CDR3aa: CASSLIGEPRAFF; CDR3nt: TGTGCCAGCAGCTTGATCGGGGAACCACGAGCTTTCTTT
v_gene: TRBV27; len: 16; j_gene: TRBJ1-2; abundance: .; d_gene: .; CDR3aa: CASSLRGQSTIYGYTF; CDR3nt: TGTGCCAGCAGTTTACGCGGACAGTCGACCATTTATGGCTACACCTTC
v_gene: TRBV19; len: 14; j_gene: TRBJ1-1; abundance: few; d_gene: .; CDR3aa: CASSIGRLNTEAFF; CDR3nt: TGTGCCAGTAGTATAGGCAGGCTGAACACTGAAGCTTTCTTT
v_gene: TRBV6-6; len: 15; j_gene: TRBJ1-1; abundance: .; d_gene: .; CDR3aa: CASSQSRGRQAEAFF; CDR3nt: TGTGCCAGCAGCCAATCCAGGGGAAGGCAGGCTGAAGCTTTCTTT
v_gene: TRBV5-8; len: 14; j_gene: TRBJ2-1; abundance: .; d_gene: .; CDR3aa: CASSLGGDYNEQFF; CDR3nt: TGTGCCAGCAGCTTGGGGGGCGACTACAATGAGCAGTTCTTC
v_gene: TRBV6-6; len: 15; j_gene: TRBJ1-5; abundance: few; d_gene: .; CDR3aa: CASSLQPYSNQPQHF; CDR3nt: TGTGCCAGCAGCCTACAGCCTTATAGCAATCAGCCCCAGCATTTT
v_gene: TRBV21-1; len: 16; j_gene: TRBJ2-7; abundance: .; d_gene: .; CDR3aa: CASSKATPGLASLPDF; CDR3nt: TGTGCCAGCAGCAAAGCGACACCGGGACTAGCTAGTCTGCCCGACTTC